The entry below gives a single T cell receptor (beta chain) sequence along with its context. Its antigen is as yet unknown. A multiplex PCR was run with 60 Vbeta primers and 13 Jbeta primers. Sequencing was performed with immunoSEQ multiplex PCR; in TCRdb, only in-frame clones are kept and a portion is missing. Of nearly 200,000 clones listed, roughly 83% are singletons. These data come from a study of cytomegalovirus exposure and HLA in healthy donors. Findings of the study overall: A missense variant in DCLRE1C was later tied to TCR beta V- and J-gene trimming.

V gave up 6 bases and J gave up 0 bases, with 9 bases separating them. Per germline, CDR1 MNHEY and CDR2 SVGAGI. The CDR3 runs to 13 residues. The source of this sequence is a male donor in good health and CMV-seropositive. What was sequenced was PBMCs. The chain uses TRBV6-5 and TRBJ2-7, with D unresolved. The CDR3 nucleotides read TGTGCCAGCAGAATTGCTAGCTCCTACGAGCAGTACTTC. Residues: CASRIASSYEQYF.